These 21 T cell receptor beta chains were all obtained from the same sample, sequenced in a study of post-analysis software for immune sequencing data. The antigens for these receptors are not known. TCR beta cDNA libraries had unique molecular identifiers. TCRdb passed the PCR reads through MiXCR, listing each CDR3 protein once. The table has hundreds of thousands of distinct CDR3 sequences, about 27% seen once. The study's findings and limits: Higher frequency in patients than in controls was seen for about five TRBV segments, with TRBV5-6, TRBV5-1 and TRBV20-1 among them.

The specimen was blood. These receptors were obtained from a girl aged 5 to 17 with multiple sclerosis.

This clonotype appeared a few times. This sequence joins TRBV18 and TRBJ2-7; D unclear. The V gene lost 6 bases and the J gene lost 0 bases, with 9 bases spanning the gap. This CDR3 comprises 13 residues. From germline, CDR1 is KGHSH and CDR2 LQKENI. The CDR3 DNA sequence: TGTGCCAGCTCCCAATCCCCCTCCTACGAGCAGTACTTC. Translating it yields CASSQSPSYEQYF.

This clonotype was observed once. The chain joins TRBV20-1 to TRBJ2-7; 7 bases line up with TRBD2. V lost 3 bases to trimming and J lost 2 bases; unmatched junction nucleotides: 7. The germline CDR1 and CDR2 sequences are DFQATT and SNEGSKA (reference sequence). The CDR3 totals 14 residues. CDR3 in amino acids: CSASGLADAYEQYF. For the CDR3, the DNA is TGCAGTGCTAGTGGGCTAGCGGATGCCTACGAGCAGTACTTC.

The chain carries TRBV2 and TRBJ2-1, with D unresolved. V was clipped by 8 bases and J by 3 bases, with 8 bases between them. CDR3 length: 12 residues. Per the germline V gene, CDR1 is SNHLY and CDR2 is FYNNEI. The CDR3 region is CASPGRYNEQFF. CDR3 DNA sequence: TGTGCCAGCCCGGGCCGCTACAATGAGCAGTTCTTC.

The chain joins TRBV7-2 to TRBJ2-5; 8 bases align to TRBD2. The ends lost 2 bases at V and 0 bases at J; junction bases unmatched: 2. CDR1 and CDR2 (germline): SGHTA, FQGNSA. This CDR3 is built from 15 residues. CDR3 amino acids: CASSLRGGHQETQYF. The CDR3 DNA follows: TGTGCCAGCAGCTTACGCGGGGGGCACCAAGAGACCCAGTACTTC.

This clonotype was detected ten times or more. The V and J genes are TRBV9 and TRBJ1-2; no definite D call. The CDR3 is 15 residues long. Germline CDR1 and CDR2: SGDLS and YYNGEE. The V end was cut by 4 bases, the J end by 4 bases, with 17 bases between. The DNA for the CDR3 is TGTGCCAGCAGCTTAGGGAGCAACACCCTCTATGGCTACACCTTC. This gives the protein CASSLGSNTLYGYTF.

Details on this clonotype: Germline and junction disagree at one end, which may indicate a read error. The chain uses TRBV7-7 and TRBJ2-1; 11 positions match TRBD2. CDR1 SSHAT and CDR2 FNYEAQ come from the germline V gene (reference sequence). This CDR3 is 16 amino acids long. The CDR3 spells CASSIQLAGELNEQFF. The CDR3 DNA reads TGTGCTAGCAGCATCCAACTAGCGGGGGAGCTCAATGAGCAGTTCTTC. The full variable domain, in which reference TRBV7-7 and TRBJ2-1 provide the parts outside the CDR3, is GAGVSQSPRYKVTKRGQDVTLRCDPISSHATLYWYQQALGQGPEFLTYFNYEAQPDKSGLPSDRFSAERPEGSISTLTIQRTEQRDSAMYRCASSIQLAGELNEQFFGPGTRLTVL.

The chain employs TRBV14 and TRBJ2-7; D is uncertain. Trimming removed 1 base from V and 4 bases from J, with 14 bases in between. This CDR3 is 15 amino acids long. Germline CDR1 and CDR2: SGHDN and FVKESK. In nucleotides, the CDR3 is TGTGCCAGCAGCCAAGTTGAGGCATTAGAATACGAGCAGTACTTC. Translating gives CASSQVEALEYEQYF.

The gene calls are TRBV12-3 or TRBV12-4 and TRBJ2-5; D is unclear. The CDR3 length is 15 residues. V was trimmed by 5 bases and J by 11 bases, leaving 24 bases between them. The DNA for the CDR3 is TGTGCCAGCAGTCCATTTAGCCAGCCCTACAATGAGCAGTACTTC. As protein: CASSPFSQPYNEQYF.

This clonotype was counted between two and nine times. The chain employs TRBV6-5 and TRBJ1-5; no clear D. CDR3 length: 17 amino acids. Trimming cost V 0 bases and J 1 base, with 13 bases left between them. Germline-derived CDR1 and CDR2 are MNHEY and SVGAGI. The CDR3 sequence: CASSYSNPSVSNQPQHF. The CDR3 bases are TGTGCCAGCAGTTACTCGAATCCCTCTGTAAGCAATCAGCCCCAGCATTTT.

Details on this clonotype: This may stem from a read error, because a much larger clone lies one nucleotide away. The chain recombines TRBV29-1 with TRBJ2-3; possibly TRBD2 for D (5 bases). Germline CDR1 is SQVTM and CDR2 is ANQGSEA. Trimming removed 7 bases from V and 0 bases from J, with 14 bases in between. The CDR3 runs 14 residues. CDR3 sequence: CSAGSAASTDTQYF. The CDR3 region has the DNA TGCAGCGCGGGGTCGGCGGCGAGCACAGATACGCAGTATTTT.

V usage is TRBV18 and J usage is TRBJ2-1; no firm D call. The CDR3 has 14 residues. V lost 1 base, J lost 6 bases, and 10 bases lay in between. Germline loops: CDR1 KGHSH, CDR2 LQKENI. CDR3 protein: CASSPLKSPNEQFF. In DNA form, the CDR3 reads TGTGCCAGCTCACCACTCAAATCACCCAATGAGCAGTTCTTC.

This clonotype was detected only a few times. The chain combines TRBV5-5 with TRBJ2-1, with 9 bases matching TRBD1. The V and J ends lost 3 bases and 7 bases, in that order; junction bases with no gene match: 14. Germline assignment: CDR1 SGHKS and CDR2 YYEKEE (reference sequence). The CDR3 has 17 residues. This chain's CDR3 is CASSYRTGGTALNEQFF. The DNA of the CDR3 is TGTGCCAGCAGCTACAGAACAGGGGGCACAGCCCTGAATGAGCAGTTCTTC.

V is TRBV9 and J is TRBJ2-3; D possibly corresponds to TRBD1 (6 bases). Trimming took off 0 bases at V and 1 base at J, with 12 bases between the two ends. The CDR3 is 16 residues long. Germline assignment: CDR1 SGDLS and CDR2 YYNGEE. The CDR3 nucleotides are TGTGCCAGCAGCGTAGGCGACGGGACACGCACAGATACGCAGTATTTT. Translation: CASSVGDGTRTDTQYF. The full variable domain, completed using reference TRBV9 and TRBJ2-3, is DSGVTQTPKHLITATGQRVTLRCSPRSGDLSVYWYQQSLDQGLQFLIQYYNGEERAKGNILERFSAQQFPDLHSELNLSSLELGDSALYFCASSVGDGTRTDTQYFGPGTRLTVL.

The rearrangement uses TRBV6-2 or TRBV6-3 and TRBJ2-5, with D maybe TRBD2 (6 bases). V gave up 6 bases and J gave up 4 bases, with 21 bases separating them. The CDR3 is 16 amino acids. CDR1 MNHEY and CDR2 SVGEGT come from the germline V gene. Here the CDR3 DNA reads TGTGCCAGCAGGGAAGGTATATCGGGAGTGTCAGAGACCCAGTACTTC. This sequence encodes CASREGISGVSETQYF.

Of note for this clonotype: One end of the junction fails to match germline, which may point to a read error. This chain joins TRBV6-2 or TRBV6-3 and TRBJ2-1, with D perhaps matching TRBD2 (6 bases). CDR1 and CDR2 from the germline V gene are MNHEY and SVGEGT. The CDR3 runs to 12 residues. For the CDR3, the DNA is TGTTCCAGCAGTTACTCGTGGCGGGACCAGTTCTTC. Translation gives CSSSYSWRDQFF.

The chain couples TRBV28 to TRBJ2-3, with 8 bases lining up with TRBD1. The CDR3 runs 15 residues. Germline-derived CDR1 and CDR2 are MDHEN and SYDVKM. Trimming removed 5 bases from V and 4 bases from J; junction bases left unmatched: 8. CDR3 in DNA: TGTGCCAGCAGTCCCAGGGGGCGCCAGGCAGATACGCAGTATTTT. It yields the protein CASSPRGRQADTQYF.

This clonotype was recorded at least ten times. The rearrangement uses TRBV20-1 and TRBJ2-3; 9 positions match TRBD2. The CDR3 extends over 17 amino acids. In germline, CDR1 is DFQATT, CDR2 SNEGSKA (reference sequence). J lost 5 bases, V lost 8 bases, and 20 bases had no gene match. This chain's CDR3 is CSPTAQAGGSPGDTQYF. The CDR3 nucleotides are TGCAGTCCTACCGCCCAAGCGGGAGGCAGCCCCGGAGATACGCAGTATTTT.

The chain has TRBV25-1 and TRBJ1-4, with 9 positions matching TRBD1. Germline CDR1 is MGHDK and CDR2 is SYGVNS. V lost 6 bases to trimming and J lost 7 bases; unmatched junction nucleotides: 0. The CDR3 extends over 12 amino acids. The chain's CDR3 is CASRDRGEKLFF. DNA for the CDR3: TGTGCCAGCAGGGACAGGGGTGAAAAACTGTTTTTT.

The chain is built from TRBV20-1 and TRBJ2-5, with D possibly being TRBD1 or TRBD2 (5 bases each). V was clipped by 8 bases and J by 2 bases, with 9 bases between them. CDR1 DFQATT and CDR2 SNEGSKA come from the germline V gene (reference sequence). The CDR3 extends over 11 amino acids. CDR3 amino acids: CSSGLQETQYF. In DNA, the CDR3 is TGCAGTTCGGGGCTTCAAGAGACCCAGTACTTC.

This clonotype was picked up a small number of times. The chain is built from TRBV29-1 and TRBJ2-1; 8 nucleotides line up with TRBD1. Germline V gene data show CDR1 as SQVTM and CDR2 as ANQGSEA. The CDR3 is 14 residues long. The V segment lost 6 bases and the J segment 9 bases; nucleotides outside the gene matches: 13. The DNA for the CDR3 is TGCAGCGTCGAGAGAAGCAGGGGGCGAGGTGAGCAGTTCTTC. Residues: CSVERSRGRGEQFF.

The chain uses TRBV7-9 and TRBJ2-5, with D perhaps matching TRBD2 (5 bases). Germline V gene data show CDR1 as SEHNR and CDR2 as FQNEAQ (reference sequence). V was trimmed by 8 bases and J by 2 bases, leaving 12 bases between them. The CDR3 is 13 amino acids. The CDR3 coding sequence is TGTGCCAGCGGCCCAGCGGATCAAGAGACCCAGTACTTC. Its translation is CASGPADQETQYF.